This T cell receptor (beta chain) was captured in a study of cytomegalovirus exposure and HLA in healthy donors. Notes on the study in general: Later on, an analysis found that several of the most significant clusters appeared to be linked to common viral pathogens, which included parvovirus B19. The authors confirmed in vitro that a few CMV-associated chains were specific for CMV antigens. It was shown in a later analysis that HLA-associated TCR beta chains were more clonally expanded than other, equally common chains. Later analysis showed most CMV-associated TCR beta chains appearing HLA-restricted.

CDR1 is SGHAT and CDR2 is FQDESV in the germline V gene (reference sequence). Trimming cost V 5 bases and J 4 bases; bases outside gene matches: 5. The CDR3 runs to 14 residues. As for this clone: The antigen is unknown.

This PCR relied on a set of 60 Vbeta primers and 13 Jbeta primers. Profiled with immunoSEQ multiplex PCR; TCRdb holds only in-frame clones, not every one. The table has approximately 110,000 clones, just under 75% seen once. What was sequenced was PBMCs. The sequence came from a man aged 55 to 69 in good health and CMV-seropositive. The rearrangement uses TRBV11-1 and TRBJ1-2; 9 bases match TRBD1. The CDR3 nucleotides are TGTGCCAGCAGCGTGGACAGGGGAACCTATGGCTACACCTTC. Translation gives CASSVDRGTYGYTF.